These T cell receptor beta chains were read from a single sample in a study of T-cell memory formation after mild COVID-19. MiXCR, applied by TCRdb to the 5' RACE reads, yields one record per CDR3 protein. The sample carries 300,000 to 350,000 distinct CDR3 sequences, about 13% recorded once. The sequencing input was PBMCs or a T cell subset sorted from them (not recorded which). The receptors were sampled from a man aged 18 to 30 who had mild COVID-19 (a few samples of this study predate the infection). Cell type and time point are not known. Both conserved end residues are part of each CDR3. Fields, in order: J gene, D gene, clone size, V gene, CDR3 protein, CDR3 DNA. The D gene is left open where the match is weak. Not all rows give a size; the values are once, few, many and, for expanded clones, a class.

J gene: TRBJ2-3; D gene: NA; clone size: many; V gene: TRBV7-9; CDR3 protein: CASSSPGGDTQYF; CDR3 DNA: TGTGCCAGCAGCTCCCCAGGCGGGGATACGCAGTATTTT
J gene: TRBJ2-3; D gene: NA; clone size: many; V gene: TRBV6-6; CDR3 protein: CATSATTDTQYF; CDR3 DNA: TGTGCCACAAGCGCGACCACAGATACGCAGTATTTT
J gene: TRBJ2-1; D gene: NA; clone size: few; V gene: TRBV4-1; CDR3 protein: CASSQDGLLYNEQFF; CDR3 DNA: TGCGCCAGCAGCCAAGACGGGCTGTTGTACAATGAGCAGTTCTTC
J gene: TRBJ2-5; D gene: NA; clone size: few; V gene: TRBV6-2/TRBV6-3; CDR3 protein: CASSYDYPRTQYF; CDR3 DNA: TGTGCCAGCAGTTACGACTACCCTAGGACCCAGTACTTC
J gene: TRBJ2-3; D gene: TRBD2; clone size: few; V gene: TRBV7-2; CDR3 protein: CASKRLAGVPTSTDTQYF; CDR3 DNA: TGTGCCAGCAAAAGACTAGCGGGGGTTCCGACTAGCACAGATACGCAGTATTTT
J gene: TRBJ1-4; D gene: NA; clone size: NA; V gene: TRBV4-3; CDR3 protein: CASSPSPGPASEKLFF; CDR3 DNA: TGCGCCAGCAGCCCTTCCCCGGGGCCGGCTTCGGAAAAACTGTTTTTT
J gene: TRBJ1-2; D gene: NA; clone size: NA; V gene: TRBV7-2; CDR3 protein: CASSLVGRPAYGYTF; CDR3 DNA: TGTGCCAGCAGCTTAGTCGGACGGCCGGCCTATGGCTACACCTTC
J gene: TRBJ1-2; D gene: NA; clone size: many; V gene: TRBV12-3/TRBV12-4; CDR3 protein: CASSFRGDGYTF; CDR3 DNA: TGTGCCAGCAGTTTTCGGGGGGACGGCTACACCTTC
J gene: TRBJ2-2; D gene: TRBD1; clone size: few; V gene: TRBV7-6; CDR3 protein: CASSVQGIGELFF; CDR3 DNA: TGTGCCAGCAGCGTACAGGGGATCGGGGAGCTGTTTTTT
J gene: TRBJ2-4; D gene: NA; clone size: NA; V gene: TRBV7-2; CDR3 protein: CASSFQGNIQYF; CDR3 DNA: TGTGCCAGCAGCTTCCAGGGAAACATTCAGTACTTC
J gene: TRBJ2-7; D gene: NA; clone size: few; V gene: TRBV5-1; CDR3 protein: CASSLGFGTGFYEQYF; CDR3 DNA: TGCGCCAGCAGCTTGGGTTTCGGGACGGGTTTCTACGAGCAGTACTTC
J gene: TRBJ2-1; D gene: NA; clone size: NA; V gene: TRBV20-1; CDR3 protein: CSANGYESSYNEQFF; CDR3 DNA: TGCAGTGCCAACGGATACGAAAGCTCCTACAATGAGCAGTTCTTC
J gene: TRBJ1-1; D gene: NA; clone size: many; V gene: TRBV5-4; CDR3 protein: CAVSSGSEAFF; CDR3 DNA: TGTGCCGTCAGTTCAGGGTCTGAAGCTTTCTTT
J gene: TRBJ1-6; D gene: NA; clone size: NA; V gene: TRBV12-3/TRBV12-4; CDR3 protein: CASSLGGGASPLHF; CDR3 DNA: TGTGCCAGCAGCCTCGGCGGGGGAGCTTCACCCCTCCACTTT
J gene: TRBJ2-1; D gene: NA; clone size: NA; V gene: TRBV7-2; CDR3 protein: CASSRPRRGEAGSSYNEQFF; CDR3 DNA: TGTGCCAGCAGCCGGCCCCGCCGAGGTGAAGCGGGTAGCTCCTACAATGAGCAGTTCTTC
J gene: TRBJ1-5; D gene: NA; clone size: once; V gene: TRBV6-2/TRBV6-3; CDR3 protein: CASSYSNSGYGQPQHF; CDR3 DNA: TGTGCCAGCAGTTACTCGAATTCGGGGTACGGTCAGCCCCAGCATTTT
J gene: TRBJ1-1; D gene: NA; clone size: few; V gene: TRBV4-1; CDR3 protein: CASSQLSFNTEAFF; CDR3 DNA: TGCGCCAGCAGCCAACTGAGCTTCAACACTGAAGCTTTCTTT
J gene: TRBJ2-5; D gene: NA; clone size: NA; V gene: TRBV20-1; CDR3 protein: CSAPRGETQYF; CDR3 DNA: TGCAGTGCTCCGAGGGGAGAGACCCAGTACTTC
J gene: TRBJ2-7; D gene: NA; clone size: NA; V gene: TRBV12-3/TRBV12-4; CDR3 protein: CASSLGGGAEYF; CDR3 DNA: TGTGCCAGCAGTTTAGGAGGGGGGGCAGAGTACTTC
J gene: TRBJ1-5; D gene: TRBD1; clone size: few; V gene: TRBV19; CDR3 protein: CASSITGESNQPQHF; CDR3 DNA: TGTGCCAGTAGTATAACAGGGGAAAGCAATCAGCCCCAGCATTTT
J gene: TRBJ1-2; D gene: NA; clone size: few; V gene: TRBV18; CDR3 protein: CASSPDRQYGYTF; CDR3 DNA: TGTGCCAGCTCACCGGACCGGCAGTATGGCTACACCTTC
J gene: TRBJ2-7; D gene: TRBD1; clone size: NA; V gene: TRBV4-1; CDR3 protein: CASSYPGQGASEQYF; CDR3 DNA: TGCGCCAGCAGCTATCCGGGACAGGGGGCTAGCGAGCAGTACTTC
J gene: TRBJ2-5; D gene: TRBD2; clone size: few; V gene: TRBV4-3; CDR3 protein: CASSQGARGGLETQYF; CDR3 DNA: TGCGCCAGCAGCCAAGGTGCGCGGGGGGGCCTGGAGACCCAGTACTTC